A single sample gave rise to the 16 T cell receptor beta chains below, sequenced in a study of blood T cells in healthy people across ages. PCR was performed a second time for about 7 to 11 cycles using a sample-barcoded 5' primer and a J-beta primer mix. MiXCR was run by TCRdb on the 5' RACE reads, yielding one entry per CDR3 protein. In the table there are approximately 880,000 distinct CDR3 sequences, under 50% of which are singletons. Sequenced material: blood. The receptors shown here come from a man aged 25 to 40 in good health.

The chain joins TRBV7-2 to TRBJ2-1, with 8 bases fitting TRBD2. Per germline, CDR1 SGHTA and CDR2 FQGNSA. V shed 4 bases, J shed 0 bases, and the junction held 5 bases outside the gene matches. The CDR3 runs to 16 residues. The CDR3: CASSSVAGSSYNEQFF. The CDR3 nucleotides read TGTGCCAGCAGCTCCGTAGCGGGAAGCTCCTACAATGAGCAGTTCTTC.

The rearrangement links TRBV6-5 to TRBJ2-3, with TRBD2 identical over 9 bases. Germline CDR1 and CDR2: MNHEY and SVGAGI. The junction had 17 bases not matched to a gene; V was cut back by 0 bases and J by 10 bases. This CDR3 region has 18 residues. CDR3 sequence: CASSYSKAGGAKGRPQYF. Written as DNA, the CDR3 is TGTGCCAGCAGTTACTCGAAGGCGGGGGGGGCCAAGGGACGTCCGCAGTATTTT.

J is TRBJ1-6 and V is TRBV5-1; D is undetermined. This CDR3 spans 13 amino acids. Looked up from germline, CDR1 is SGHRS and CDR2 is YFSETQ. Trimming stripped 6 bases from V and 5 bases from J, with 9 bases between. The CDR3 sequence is CASKEGDNSPLHF. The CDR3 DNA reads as TGCGCCAGCAAGGAGGGAGATAATTCACCCCTCCACTTT.

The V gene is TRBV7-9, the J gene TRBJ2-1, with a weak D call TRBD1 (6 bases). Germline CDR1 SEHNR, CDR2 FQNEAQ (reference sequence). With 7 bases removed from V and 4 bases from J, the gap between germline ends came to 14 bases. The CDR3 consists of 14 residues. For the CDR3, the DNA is TGTGCCAGCATCAGGGACGGACAGTACAATGAGCAGTTCTTC. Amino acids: CASIRDGQYNEQFF.

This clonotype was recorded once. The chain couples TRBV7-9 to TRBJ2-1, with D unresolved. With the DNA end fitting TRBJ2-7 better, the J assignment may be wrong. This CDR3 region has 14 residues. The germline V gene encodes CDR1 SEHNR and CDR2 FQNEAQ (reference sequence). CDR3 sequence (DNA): TGTGCCAGCAGCTTAGAGGCGCAGTCCAATGAGCAGTACTTC. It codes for CASSLEAQSNEQYF.

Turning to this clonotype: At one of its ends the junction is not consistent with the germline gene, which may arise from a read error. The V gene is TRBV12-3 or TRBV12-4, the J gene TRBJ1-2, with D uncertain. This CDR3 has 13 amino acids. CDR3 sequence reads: CASMEKGNYGHTF. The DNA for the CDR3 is TGTGCCAGCATGGAAAAAGGGAACTATGGCCACACCTTC.

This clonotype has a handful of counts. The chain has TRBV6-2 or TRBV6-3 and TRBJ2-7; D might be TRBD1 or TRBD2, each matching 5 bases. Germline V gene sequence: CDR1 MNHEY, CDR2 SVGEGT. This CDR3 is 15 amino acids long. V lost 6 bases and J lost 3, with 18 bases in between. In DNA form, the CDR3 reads TGTGCCAGCAGCCCCCCTGGGGACGGCTACTACGAGCAGTACTTC. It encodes CASSPPGDGYYEQYF.

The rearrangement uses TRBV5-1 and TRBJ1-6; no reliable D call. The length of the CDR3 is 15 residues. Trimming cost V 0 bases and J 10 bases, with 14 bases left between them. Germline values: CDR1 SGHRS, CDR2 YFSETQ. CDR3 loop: CASSLEPGRGSPLHF. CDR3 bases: TGCGCCAGCAGCTTGGAGCCGGGTAGAGGCTCACCCCTCCACTTT. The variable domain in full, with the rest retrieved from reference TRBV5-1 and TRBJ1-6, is KAGVTQTPRYLIKTRGQQVTLSCSPISGHRSVSWYQQTPGQGLQFLFEYFSETQRNKGNFPGRFSGRQFSNSRSEMNVSTLELGDSALYLCASSLEPGRGSPLHFGNGTRLTVT.

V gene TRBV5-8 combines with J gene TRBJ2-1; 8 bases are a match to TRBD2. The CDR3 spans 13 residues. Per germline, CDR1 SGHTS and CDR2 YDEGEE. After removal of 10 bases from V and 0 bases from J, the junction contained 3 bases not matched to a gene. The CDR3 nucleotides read TGTGCCGGTAGCGGGGCCTCCTACAATGAGCAGTTCTTC. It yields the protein CAGSGASYNEQFF.

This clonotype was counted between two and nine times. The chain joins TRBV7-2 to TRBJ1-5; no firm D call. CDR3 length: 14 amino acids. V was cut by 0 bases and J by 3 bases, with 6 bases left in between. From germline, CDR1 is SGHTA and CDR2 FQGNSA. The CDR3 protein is CASSLAGINQPQHF. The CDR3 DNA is TGTGCCAGCAGCTTAGCAGGGATCAATCAGCCCCAGCATTTT.

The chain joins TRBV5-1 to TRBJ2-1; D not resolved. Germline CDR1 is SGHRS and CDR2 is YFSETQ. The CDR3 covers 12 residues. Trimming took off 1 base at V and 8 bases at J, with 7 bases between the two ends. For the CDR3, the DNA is TGCGCCAGCAGCTTGAGGCCACATGAGCAGTTCTTC. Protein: CASSLRPHEQFF.

CDR3 sequence: CASSTGQGGQETQYF. The CDR3 DNA is TGTGCCAGCAGTACGGGACAGGGGGGCCAAGAGACCCAGTACTTC. The chain employs TRBV11-2 and TRBJ2-5; 11 nucleotides line up with TRBD1. CDR1 is SGHAT and CDR2 is FQNNGV in the germline V gene. After removal of 6 bases from V and 1 base from J, the junction contained 4 bases not matched to a gene. The CDR3 consists of 15 residues.

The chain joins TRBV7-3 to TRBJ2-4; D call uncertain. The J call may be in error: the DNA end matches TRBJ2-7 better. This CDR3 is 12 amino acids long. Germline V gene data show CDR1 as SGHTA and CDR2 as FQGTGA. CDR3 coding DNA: TGTGCCAGCAGCCCCAGTCCGAACGAGCAGTACTTC. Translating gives CASSPSPNEQYF.

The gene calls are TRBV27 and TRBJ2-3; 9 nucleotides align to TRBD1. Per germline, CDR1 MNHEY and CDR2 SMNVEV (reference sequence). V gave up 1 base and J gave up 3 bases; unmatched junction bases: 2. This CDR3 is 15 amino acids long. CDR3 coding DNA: TGTGCCAGCAGTTTATTCGGGACAGGGACAGATACGCAGTATTTT. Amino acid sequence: CASSLFGTGTDTQYF.

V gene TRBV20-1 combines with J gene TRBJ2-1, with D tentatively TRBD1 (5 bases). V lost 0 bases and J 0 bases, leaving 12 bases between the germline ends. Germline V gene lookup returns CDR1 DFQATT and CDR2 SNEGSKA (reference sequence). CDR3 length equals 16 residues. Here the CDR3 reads CSARDRVKSSYNEQFF. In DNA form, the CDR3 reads TGCAGTGCTAGAGACAGGGTGAAGAGCTCCTACAATGAGCAGTTCTTC.

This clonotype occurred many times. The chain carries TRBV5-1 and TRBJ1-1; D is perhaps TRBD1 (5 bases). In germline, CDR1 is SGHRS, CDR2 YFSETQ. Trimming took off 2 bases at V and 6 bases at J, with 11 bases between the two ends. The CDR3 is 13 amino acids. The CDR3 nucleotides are TGCGCCAGCAGCTTCGGGGCAATCGCTGAAGCTTTCTTT. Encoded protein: CASSFGAIAEAFF. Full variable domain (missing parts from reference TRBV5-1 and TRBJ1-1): KAGVTQTPRYLIKTRGQQVTLSCSPISGHRSVSWYQQTPGQGLQFLFEYFSETQRNKGNFPGRFSGRQFSNSRSEMNVSTLELGDSALYLCASSFGAIAEAFFGQGTRLTVV.